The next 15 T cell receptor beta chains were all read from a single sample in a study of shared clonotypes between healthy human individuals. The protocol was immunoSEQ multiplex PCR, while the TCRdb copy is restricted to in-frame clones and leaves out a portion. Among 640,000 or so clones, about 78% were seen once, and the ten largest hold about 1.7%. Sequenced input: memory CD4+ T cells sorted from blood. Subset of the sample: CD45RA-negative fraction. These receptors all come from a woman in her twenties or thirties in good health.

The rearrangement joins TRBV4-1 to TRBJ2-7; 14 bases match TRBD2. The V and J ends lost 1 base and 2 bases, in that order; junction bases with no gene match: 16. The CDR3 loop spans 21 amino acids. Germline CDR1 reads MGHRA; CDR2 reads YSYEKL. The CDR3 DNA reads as TGCGCCAGCAGCCAAGGGGGACTAGCGGGAGTAGGTACCGGGGGGCCCTACGAGCAGTACTTC. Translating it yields CASSQGGLAGVGTGGPYEQYF.

This chain's CDR3 is CAISDEQLNGQYF. In nucleotides, the CDR3 is TGTGCCATCAGTGATGAACAGTTGAATGGGCAGTACTTC. V usage is TRBV10-3 and J usage is TRBJ2-7; D unclear. The CDR3 extends over 13 amino acids. The germline V gene has CDR1 ENHRY and CDR2 SYGVKD. V shed 3 bases and J shed 9 bases, with 15 bases lying between them.

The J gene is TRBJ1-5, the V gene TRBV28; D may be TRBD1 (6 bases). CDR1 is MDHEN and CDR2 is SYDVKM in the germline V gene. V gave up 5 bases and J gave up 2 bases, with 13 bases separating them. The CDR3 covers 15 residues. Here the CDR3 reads CASSPWGGGNQPQHF. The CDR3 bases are TGTGCCAGCAGTCCCTGGGGGGGCGGCAATCAGCCCCAGCATTTT.

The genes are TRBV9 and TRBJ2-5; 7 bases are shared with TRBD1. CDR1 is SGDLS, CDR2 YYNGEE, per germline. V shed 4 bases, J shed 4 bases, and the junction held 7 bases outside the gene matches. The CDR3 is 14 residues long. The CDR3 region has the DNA TGTGCCAGCAGCCGACAGGGTTCGGCAGAGACCCAGTACTTC. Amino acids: CASSRQGSAETQYF.

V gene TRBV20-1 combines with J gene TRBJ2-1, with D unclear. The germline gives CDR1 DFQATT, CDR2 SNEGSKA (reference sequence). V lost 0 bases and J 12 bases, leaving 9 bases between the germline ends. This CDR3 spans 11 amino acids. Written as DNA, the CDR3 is TGCAGTGCTAGAGATTTGGAAAGGCAGTTCTTC. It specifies CSARDLERQFF.

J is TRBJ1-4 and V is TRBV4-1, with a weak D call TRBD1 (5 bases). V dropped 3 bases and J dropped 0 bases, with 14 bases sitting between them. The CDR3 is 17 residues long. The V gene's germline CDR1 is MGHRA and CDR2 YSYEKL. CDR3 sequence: CASSQSGGSATNEKLFF. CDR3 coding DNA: TGCGCCAGCAGCCAGTCGGGGGGGTCTGCAACTAATGAAAAACTGTTTTTT.

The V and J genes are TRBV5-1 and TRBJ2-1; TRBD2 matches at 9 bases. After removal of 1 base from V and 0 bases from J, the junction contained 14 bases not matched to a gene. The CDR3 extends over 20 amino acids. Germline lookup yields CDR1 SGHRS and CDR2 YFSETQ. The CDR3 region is CASSLRGVVLAGNSYNEQFF. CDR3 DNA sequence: TGCGCCAGCAGCTTGAGGGGCGTCGTTCTAGCGGGGAACTCCTACAATGAGCAGTTCTTC.

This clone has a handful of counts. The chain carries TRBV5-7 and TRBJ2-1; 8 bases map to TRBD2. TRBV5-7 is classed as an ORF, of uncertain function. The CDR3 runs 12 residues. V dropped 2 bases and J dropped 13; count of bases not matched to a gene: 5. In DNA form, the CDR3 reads TGTGCCAGCAGCTTACCCGGGGGGGGACAGTTCTTC. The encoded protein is CASSLPGGGQFF.

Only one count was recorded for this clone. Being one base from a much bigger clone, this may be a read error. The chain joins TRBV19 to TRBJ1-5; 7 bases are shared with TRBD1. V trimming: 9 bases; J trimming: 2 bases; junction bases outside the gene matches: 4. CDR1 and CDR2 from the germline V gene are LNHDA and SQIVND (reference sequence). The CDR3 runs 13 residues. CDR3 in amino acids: CASDRVGNQPQHF. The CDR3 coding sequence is TGTGCCAGCGACAGGGTTGGCAATCAGCCCCAGCATTTT.

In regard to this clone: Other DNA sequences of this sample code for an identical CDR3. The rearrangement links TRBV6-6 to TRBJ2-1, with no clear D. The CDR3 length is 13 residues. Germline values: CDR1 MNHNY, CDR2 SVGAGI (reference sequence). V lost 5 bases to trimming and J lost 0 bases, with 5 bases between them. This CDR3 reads CASSLPSYNEQFF. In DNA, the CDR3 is TGTGCCAGCAGTCTCCCCTCCTACAATGAGCAGTTCTTC.

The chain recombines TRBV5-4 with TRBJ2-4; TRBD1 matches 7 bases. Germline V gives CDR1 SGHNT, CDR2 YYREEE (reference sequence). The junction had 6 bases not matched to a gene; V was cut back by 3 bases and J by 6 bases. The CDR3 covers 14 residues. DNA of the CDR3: TGTGCCAGCAGCTCCCGGGACAGCCTAAACATTCAGTACTTC. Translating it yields CASSSRDSLNIQYF. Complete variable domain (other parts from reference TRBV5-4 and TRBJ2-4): ETGVTQSPTHLIKTRGQQVTLRCSSQSGHNTVSWYQQALGQGPQFIFQYYREEENGRGNFPPRFSGLQFPNYSSELNVNALELDDSALYLCASSSRDSLNIQYFGAGTRLSVL.

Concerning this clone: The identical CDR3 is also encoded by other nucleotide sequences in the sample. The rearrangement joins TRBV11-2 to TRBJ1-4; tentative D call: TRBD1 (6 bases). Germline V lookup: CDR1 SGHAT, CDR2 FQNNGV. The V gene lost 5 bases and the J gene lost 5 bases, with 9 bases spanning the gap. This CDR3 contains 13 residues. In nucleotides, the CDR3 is TGTGCCAGCAGCCGTGACAGGAATGAAAAACTGTTTTTT. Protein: CASSRDRNEKLFF.

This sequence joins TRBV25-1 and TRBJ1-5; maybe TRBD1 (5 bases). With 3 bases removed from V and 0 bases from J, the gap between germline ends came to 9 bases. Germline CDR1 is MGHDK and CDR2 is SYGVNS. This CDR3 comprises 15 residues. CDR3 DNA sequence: TGTGCCAGCAGTGACCGGGACGTTAGCAATCAGCCCCAGCATTTT. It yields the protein CASSDRDVSNQPQHF.

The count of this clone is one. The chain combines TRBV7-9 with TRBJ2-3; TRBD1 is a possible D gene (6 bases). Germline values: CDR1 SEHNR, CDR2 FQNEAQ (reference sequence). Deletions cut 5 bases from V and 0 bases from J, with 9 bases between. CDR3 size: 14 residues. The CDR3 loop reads CASSTGFSTDTQYF. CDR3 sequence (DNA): TGTGCCAGCAGCACAGGGTTTAGCACAGATACGCAGTATTTT.

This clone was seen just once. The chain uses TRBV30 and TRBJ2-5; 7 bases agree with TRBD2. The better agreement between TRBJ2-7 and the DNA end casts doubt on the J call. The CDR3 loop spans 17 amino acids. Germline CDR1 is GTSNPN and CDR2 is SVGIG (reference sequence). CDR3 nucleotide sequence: TGTGCCTGGAGTGCAGGGACTAACGGAGGGCCCATTAACGAGCAGTACTTC. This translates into CAWSAGTNGGPINEQYF.